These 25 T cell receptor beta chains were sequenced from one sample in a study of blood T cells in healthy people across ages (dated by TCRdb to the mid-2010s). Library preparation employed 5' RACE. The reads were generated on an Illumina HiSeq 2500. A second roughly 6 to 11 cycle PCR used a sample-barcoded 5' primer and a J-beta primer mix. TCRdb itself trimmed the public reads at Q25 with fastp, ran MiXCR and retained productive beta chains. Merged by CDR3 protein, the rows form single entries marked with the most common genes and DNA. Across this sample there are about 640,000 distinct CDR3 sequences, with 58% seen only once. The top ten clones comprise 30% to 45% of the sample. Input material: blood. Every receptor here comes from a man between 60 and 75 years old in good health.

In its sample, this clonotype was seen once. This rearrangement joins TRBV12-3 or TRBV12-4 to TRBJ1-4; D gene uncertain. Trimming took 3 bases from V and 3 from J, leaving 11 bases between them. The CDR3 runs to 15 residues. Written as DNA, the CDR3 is TGTGCCAGCAGTTTCCCCCGAGGAGCTAATGAAAAACTGTTTTTT. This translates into CASSFPRGANEKLFF.

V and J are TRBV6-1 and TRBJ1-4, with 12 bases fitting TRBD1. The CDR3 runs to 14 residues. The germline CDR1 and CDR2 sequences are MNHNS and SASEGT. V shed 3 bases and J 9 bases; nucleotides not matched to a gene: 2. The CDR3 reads CASSEGQGAQKLFF. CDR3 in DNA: TGTGCCAGCAGTGAGGGACAGGGGGCTCAAAAACTGTTTTTT.

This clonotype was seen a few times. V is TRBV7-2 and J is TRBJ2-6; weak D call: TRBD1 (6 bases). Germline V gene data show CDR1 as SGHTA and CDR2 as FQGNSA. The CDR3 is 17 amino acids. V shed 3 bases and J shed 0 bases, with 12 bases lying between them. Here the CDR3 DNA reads TGTGCCAGCAGCTTCTGGGGGCTACTCTCTGGGGCCAACGTCCTGACTTTC. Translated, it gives CASSFWGLLSGANVLTF.

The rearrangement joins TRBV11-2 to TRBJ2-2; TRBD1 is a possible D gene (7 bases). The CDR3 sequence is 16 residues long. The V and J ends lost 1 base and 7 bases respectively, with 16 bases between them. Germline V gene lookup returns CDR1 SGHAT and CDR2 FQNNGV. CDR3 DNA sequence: TGTGCCAGCAGCTTAGGCGGGGACAGCACGGGCGGGGAGCTGTTTTTT. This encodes CASSLGGDSTGGELFF. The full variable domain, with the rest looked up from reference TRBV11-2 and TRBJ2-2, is EAGVAQSPRYKIIEKRQSVAFWCNPISGHATLYWYQQILGQGPKLLIQFQNNGVVDDSQLPKDRFSAERLKGVDSTLKIQPAKLEDSAVYLCASSLGGDSTGGELFFGEGSRLTVL.

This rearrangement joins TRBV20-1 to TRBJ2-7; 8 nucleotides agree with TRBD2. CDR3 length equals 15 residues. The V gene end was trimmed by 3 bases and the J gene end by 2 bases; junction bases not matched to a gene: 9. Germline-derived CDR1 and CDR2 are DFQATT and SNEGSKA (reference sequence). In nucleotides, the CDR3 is TGCAGTGCTAGCGGGGGGGACTCCGAGGCCTACGAGCAGTACTTC. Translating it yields CSASGGDSEAYEQYF.

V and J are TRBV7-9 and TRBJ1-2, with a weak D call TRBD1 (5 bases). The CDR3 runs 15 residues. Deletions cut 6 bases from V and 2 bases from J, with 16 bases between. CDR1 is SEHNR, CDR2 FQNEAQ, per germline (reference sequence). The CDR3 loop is CASSPRGGGNYGYTF. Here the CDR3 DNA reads TGTGCCAGCAGTCCACGGGGGGGAGGGAACTATGGCTACACCTTC.

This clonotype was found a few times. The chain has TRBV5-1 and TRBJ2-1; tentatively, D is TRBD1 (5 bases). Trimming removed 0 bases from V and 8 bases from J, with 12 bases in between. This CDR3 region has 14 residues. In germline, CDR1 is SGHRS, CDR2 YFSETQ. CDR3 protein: CASSLVDSAHEQFF. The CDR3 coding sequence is TGCGCCAGCAGCTTGGTCGACAGTGCCCATGAGCAGTTCTTC.

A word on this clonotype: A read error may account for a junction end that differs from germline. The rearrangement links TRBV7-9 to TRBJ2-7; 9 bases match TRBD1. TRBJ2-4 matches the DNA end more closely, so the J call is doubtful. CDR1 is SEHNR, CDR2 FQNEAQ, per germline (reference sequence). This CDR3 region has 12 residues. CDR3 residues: CAISWTGDIQYF. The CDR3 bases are TGTGCCATCAGCTGGACAGGGGACATTCAGTACTTC.

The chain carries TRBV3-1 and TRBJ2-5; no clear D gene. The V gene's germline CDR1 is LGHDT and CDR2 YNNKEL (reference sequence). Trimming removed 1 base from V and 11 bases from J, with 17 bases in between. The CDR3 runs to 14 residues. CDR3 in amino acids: CASSQGVWVYEQYF. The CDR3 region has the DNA TGTGCCAGCAGCCAAGGGGTCTGGGTATACGAACAGTACTTC.

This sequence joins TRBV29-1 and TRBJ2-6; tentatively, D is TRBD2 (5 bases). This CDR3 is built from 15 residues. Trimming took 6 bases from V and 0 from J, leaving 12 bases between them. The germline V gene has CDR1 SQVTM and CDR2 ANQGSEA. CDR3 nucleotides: TGCAGCGTCGCCTGGGAGAGCTCTGGGGCCAACGTCCTGACTTTC. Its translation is CSVAWESSGANVLTF. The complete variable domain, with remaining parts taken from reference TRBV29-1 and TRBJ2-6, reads SAVISQKPSRDICQRGTSLTIQCQVDSQVTMMFWYRQQPGQSLTLIATANQGSEATYESGFVIDKFPISRPNLTFSTLTVSNMSPEDSSIYLCSVAWESSGANVLTFGAGSRLTVL.

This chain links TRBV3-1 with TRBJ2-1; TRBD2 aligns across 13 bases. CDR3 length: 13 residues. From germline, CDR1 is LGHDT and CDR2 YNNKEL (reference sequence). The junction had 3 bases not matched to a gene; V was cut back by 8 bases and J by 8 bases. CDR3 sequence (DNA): TGTGCCAGCGGCGGGACTAGCGGGGATGAGCAGTTCTTC. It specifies CASGGTSGDEQFF.

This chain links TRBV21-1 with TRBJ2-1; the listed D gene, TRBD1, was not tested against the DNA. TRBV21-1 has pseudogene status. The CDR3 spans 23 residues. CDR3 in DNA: TGTGCCAGCCCGACCATTGCTAATGCCCAGGACAGGGCCTCACCTAGCTCCTACAATGAGCAGTTCTTC. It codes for CASPTIANAQDRASPSSYNEQFF.

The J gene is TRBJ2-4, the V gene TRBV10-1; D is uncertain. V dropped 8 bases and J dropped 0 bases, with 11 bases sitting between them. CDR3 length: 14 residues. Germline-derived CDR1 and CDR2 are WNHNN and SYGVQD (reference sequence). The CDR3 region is CASAAPLAKNIQYF. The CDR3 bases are TGCGCCAGCGCAGCACCTCTAGCCAAAAACATTCAGTACTTC.

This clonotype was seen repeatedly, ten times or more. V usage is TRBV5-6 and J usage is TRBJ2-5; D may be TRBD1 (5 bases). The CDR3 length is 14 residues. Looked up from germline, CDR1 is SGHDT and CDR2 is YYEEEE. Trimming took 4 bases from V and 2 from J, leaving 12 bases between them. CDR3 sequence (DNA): TGTGCCAGCAGCAGCAGGGTAGGGCAAGAGACCCAGTACTTC. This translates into CASSSRVGQETQYF.

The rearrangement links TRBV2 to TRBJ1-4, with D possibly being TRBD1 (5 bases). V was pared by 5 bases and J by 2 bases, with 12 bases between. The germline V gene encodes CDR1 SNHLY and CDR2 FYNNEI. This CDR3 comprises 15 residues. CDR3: CASSIRAGTNEKLFF. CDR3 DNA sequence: TGTGCCAGCAGTATCAGGGCTGGGACTAATGAAAAACTGTTTTTT.

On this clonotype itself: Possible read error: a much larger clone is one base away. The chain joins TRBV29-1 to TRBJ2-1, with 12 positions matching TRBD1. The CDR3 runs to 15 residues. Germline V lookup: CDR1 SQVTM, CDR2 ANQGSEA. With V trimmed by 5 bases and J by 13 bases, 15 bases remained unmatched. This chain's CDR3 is CSVPGTGGRKETQFF. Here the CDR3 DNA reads TGCAGCGTTCCCGGGACAGGGGGCCGGAAGGAGACCCAGTTCTTC.

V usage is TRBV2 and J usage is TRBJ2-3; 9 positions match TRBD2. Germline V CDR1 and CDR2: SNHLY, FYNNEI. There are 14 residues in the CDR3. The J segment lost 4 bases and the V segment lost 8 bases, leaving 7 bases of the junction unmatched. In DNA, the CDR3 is TGTGCCAGCGAAAGCGGGGGGAGGGCAGATACGCAGTATTTT. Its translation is CASESGGRADTQYF.

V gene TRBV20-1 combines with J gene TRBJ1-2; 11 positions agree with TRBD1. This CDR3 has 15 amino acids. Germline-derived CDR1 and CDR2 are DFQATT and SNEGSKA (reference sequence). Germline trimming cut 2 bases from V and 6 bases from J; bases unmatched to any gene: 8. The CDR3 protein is CSARKRTGGFNGYTF. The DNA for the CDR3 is TGCAGTGCTAGAAAGAGGACAGGGGGCTTTAATGGCTACACCTTC.

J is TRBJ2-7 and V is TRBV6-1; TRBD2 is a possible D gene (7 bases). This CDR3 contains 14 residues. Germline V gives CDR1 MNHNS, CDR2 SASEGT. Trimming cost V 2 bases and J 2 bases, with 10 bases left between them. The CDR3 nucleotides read TGTGCCAGCAGTGAAAGGGGGGGAACCTACGAGCAGTACTTC. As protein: CASSERGGTYEQYF.

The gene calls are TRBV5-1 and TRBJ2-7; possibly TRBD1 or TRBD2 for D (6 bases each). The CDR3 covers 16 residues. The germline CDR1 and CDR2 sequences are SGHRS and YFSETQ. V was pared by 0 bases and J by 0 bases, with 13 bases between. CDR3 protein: CASSLGGATSSYEQYF. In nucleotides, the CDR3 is TGCGCCAGCAGCTTGGGGGGGGCGACTAGCTCCTACGAGCAGTACTTC.

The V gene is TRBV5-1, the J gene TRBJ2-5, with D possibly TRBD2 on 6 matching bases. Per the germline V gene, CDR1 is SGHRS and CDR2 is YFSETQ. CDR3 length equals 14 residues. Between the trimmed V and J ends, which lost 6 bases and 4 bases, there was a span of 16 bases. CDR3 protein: CASNPDGGLETQYF. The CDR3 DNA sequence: TGCGCCAGCAACCCGGACGGGGGATTAGAGACCCAGTACTTC.

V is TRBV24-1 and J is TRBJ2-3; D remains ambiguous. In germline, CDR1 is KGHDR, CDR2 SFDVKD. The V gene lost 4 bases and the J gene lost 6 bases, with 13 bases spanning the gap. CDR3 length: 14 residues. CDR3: CATSDSTWADTQYF. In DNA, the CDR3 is TGTGCCACCAGTGACTCGACTTGGGCGGATACGCAGTATTTT.

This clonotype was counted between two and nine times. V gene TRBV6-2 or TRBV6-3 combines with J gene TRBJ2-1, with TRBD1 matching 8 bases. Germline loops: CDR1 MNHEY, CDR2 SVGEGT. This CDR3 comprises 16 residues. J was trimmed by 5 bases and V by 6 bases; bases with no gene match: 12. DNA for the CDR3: TGTGCCAGCAGCCCCCAAACGGGACAGGAAAACAATGAGCAGTTCTTC. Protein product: CASSPQTGQENNEQFF.

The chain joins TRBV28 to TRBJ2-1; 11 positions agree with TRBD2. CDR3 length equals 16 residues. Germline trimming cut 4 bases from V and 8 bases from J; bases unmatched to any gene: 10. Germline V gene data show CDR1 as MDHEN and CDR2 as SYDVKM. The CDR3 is CASSSTGVAGGYEQFF. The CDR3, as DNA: TGTGCCAGCAGTTCCACCGGGGTAGCGGGGGGGTATGAGCAGTTCTTC. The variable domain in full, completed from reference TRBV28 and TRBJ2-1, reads DVKVTQSSRYLVKRTGEKVFLECVQDMDHENMFWYRQDPGLGLRLIYFSYDVKMKEKGDIPEGYSVSREKKERFSLILESASTNQTSMYLCASSSTGVAGGYEQFFGPGTRLTVL.

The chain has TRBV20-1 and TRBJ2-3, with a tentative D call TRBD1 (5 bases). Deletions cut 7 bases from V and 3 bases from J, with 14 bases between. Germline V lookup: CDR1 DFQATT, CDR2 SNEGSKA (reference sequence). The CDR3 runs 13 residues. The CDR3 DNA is TGCAGTGTAGGGGTCTTTGGAACAGATACGCAGTATTTT. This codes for CSVGVFGTDTQYF.